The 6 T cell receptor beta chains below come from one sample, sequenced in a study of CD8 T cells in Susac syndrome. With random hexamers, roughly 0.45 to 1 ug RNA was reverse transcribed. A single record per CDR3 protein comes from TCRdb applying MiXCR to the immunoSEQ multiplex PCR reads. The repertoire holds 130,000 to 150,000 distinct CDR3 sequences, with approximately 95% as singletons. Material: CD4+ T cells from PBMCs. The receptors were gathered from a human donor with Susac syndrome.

CDR3 loop: CASSIDRQGTRGYTF. In DNA, the CDR3 is TGTGCCAGTAGTATAGATCGACAGGGAACCCGTGGCTACACCTTC. The chain combines TRBV19 with TRBJ1-2; 7 positions agree with TRBD1. The V and J ends lost 0 bases and 7 bases, in that order; junction bases with no gene match: 8. There are 15 residues in the CDR3. In germline, CDR1 is LNHDA, CDR2 SQIVND (reference sequence).

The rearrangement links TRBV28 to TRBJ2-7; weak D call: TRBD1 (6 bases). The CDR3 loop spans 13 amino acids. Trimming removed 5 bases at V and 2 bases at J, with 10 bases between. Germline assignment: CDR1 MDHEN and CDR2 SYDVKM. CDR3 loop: CASSPDSTYEQYF. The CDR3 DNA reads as TGTGCCAGCAGTCCGGACAGTACCTACGAGCAGTACTTC. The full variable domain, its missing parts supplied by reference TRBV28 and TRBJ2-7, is DVKVTQSSRYLVKRTGEKVFLECVQDMDHENMFWYRQDPGLGLRLIYFSYDVKMKEKGDIPEGYSVSREKKERFSLILESASTNQTSMYLCASSPDSTYEQYFGPGTRLTVT.

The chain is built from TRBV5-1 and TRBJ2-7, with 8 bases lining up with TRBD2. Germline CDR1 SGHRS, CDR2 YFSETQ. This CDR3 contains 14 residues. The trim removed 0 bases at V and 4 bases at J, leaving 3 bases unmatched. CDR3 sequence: CASSLAGRAYEQYF. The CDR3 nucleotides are TGCGCCAGCAGCTTGGCCGGGAGGGCGTACGAGCAGTACTTC.

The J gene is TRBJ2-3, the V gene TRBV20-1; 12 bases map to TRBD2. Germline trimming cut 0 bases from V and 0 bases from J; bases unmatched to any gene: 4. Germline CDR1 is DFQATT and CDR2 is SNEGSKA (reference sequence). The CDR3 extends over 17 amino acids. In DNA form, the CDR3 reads TGCAGTGCTAGAGATCCGACTAGCGGGGGAAGCACAGATACGCAGTATTTT. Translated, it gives CSARDPTSGGSTDTQYF.

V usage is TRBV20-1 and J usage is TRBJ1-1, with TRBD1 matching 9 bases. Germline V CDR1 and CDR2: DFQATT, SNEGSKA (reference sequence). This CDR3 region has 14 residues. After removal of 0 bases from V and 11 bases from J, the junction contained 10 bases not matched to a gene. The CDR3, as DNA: TGCAGTGCTAGAGAGGCAACAGGGGGCGGGGGGGCTTTCTTT. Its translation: CSAREATGGGGAFF.

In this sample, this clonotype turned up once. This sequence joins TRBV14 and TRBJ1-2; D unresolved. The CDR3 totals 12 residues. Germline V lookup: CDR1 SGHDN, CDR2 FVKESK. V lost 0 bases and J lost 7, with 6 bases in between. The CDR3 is CASSQDRIGYTF. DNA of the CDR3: TGTGCCAGCAGCCAAGATCGGATTGGCTACACCTTC.